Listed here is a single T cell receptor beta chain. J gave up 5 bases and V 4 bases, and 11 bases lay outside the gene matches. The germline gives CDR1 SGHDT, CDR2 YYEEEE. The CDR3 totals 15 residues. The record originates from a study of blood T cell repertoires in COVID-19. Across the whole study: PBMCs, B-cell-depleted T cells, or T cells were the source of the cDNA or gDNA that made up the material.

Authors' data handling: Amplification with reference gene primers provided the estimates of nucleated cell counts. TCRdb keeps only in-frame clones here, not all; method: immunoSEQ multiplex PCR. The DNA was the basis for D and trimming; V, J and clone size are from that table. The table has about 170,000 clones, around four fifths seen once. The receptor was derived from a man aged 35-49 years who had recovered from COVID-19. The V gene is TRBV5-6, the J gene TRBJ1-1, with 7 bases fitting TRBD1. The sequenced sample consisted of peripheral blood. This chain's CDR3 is CASSPGGGAGTEAFF. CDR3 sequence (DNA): TGTGCCAGCAGCCCAGGAGGGGGCGCGGGGACTGAAGCTTTCTTT.